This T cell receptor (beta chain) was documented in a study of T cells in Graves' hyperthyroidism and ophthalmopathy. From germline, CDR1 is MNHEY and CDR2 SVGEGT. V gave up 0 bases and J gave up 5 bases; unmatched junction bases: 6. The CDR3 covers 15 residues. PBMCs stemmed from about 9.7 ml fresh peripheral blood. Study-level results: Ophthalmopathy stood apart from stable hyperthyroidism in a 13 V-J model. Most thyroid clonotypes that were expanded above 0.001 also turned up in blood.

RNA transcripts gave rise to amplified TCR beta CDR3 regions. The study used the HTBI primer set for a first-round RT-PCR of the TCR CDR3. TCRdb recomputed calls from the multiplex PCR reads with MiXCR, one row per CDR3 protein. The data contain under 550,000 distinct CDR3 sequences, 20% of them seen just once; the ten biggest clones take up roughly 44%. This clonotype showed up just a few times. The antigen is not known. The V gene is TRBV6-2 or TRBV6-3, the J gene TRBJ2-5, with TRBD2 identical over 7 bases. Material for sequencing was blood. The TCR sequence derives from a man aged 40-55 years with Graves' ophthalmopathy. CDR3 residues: CASSYSSTSWETQYF. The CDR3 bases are TGTGCCAGCAGTTACTCATCGACTAGCTGGGAGACCCAGTACTTC.